This T cell receptor beta chain was obtained from a study of cytotoxic CD8 clonotypes in ibrutinib-treated CLL. Only in-frame clones appear in the TCRdb table, and some are missing; sequencing was by immunoSEQ multiplex PCR. This table holds more than 200,000 clones, roughly 70% found once. The CDR3 extends over 12 amino acids. Looked up from germline, CDR1 is MNHEY and CDR2 is SMNVEV (reference sequence). J was trimmed by 3 bases and V by 6 bases; bases with no gene match: 1. The source material was PBMCs, sampled after 24 months of ibrutinib treatment. The rearrangement links TRBV27 to TRBJ1-2, with 7 positions matching TRBD1. The sequence derives from a human donor with chronic lymphocytic leukemia. The CDR3: CASRGQHYGYTF. The CDR3 bases are TGTGCCAGCAGGGGACAGCACTATGGCTACACCTTC.